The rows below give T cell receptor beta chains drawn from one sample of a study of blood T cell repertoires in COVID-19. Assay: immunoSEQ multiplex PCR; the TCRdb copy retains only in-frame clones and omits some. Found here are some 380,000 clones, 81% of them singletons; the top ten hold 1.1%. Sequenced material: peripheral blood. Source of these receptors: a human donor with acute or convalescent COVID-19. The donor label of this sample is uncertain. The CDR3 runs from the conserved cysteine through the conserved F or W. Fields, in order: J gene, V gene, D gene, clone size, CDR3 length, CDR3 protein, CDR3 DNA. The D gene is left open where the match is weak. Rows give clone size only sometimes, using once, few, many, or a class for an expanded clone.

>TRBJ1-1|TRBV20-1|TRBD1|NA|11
CREQGGTEAFF
TGCAGAGAACAGGGGGGCACTGAAGCTTTCTTT
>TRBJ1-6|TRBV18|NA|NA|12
CASSPAGESLHF
TGTGCCAGCTCACCAGCGGGGGAGTCCCTCCACTTT
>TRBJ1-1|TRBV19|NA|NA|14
CASSTGQRNTEAFF
TGTGCCAGTAGTACTGGACAGAGGAACACTGAAGCTTTCTTT
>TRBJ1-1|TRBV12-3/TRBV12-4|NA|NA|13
CASTPRNPTEAFF
TGTGCCAGCACCCCCAGGAATCCCACTGAAGCTTTCTTT
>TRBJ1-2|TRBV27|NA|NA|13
CASSFRGNYGYTF
TGTGCCAGCAGTTTTAGGGGTAACTATGGCTACACCTTC
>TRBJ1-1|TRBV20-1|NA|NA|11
CSAYRDTEAFF
TGCAGTGCTTACAGGGATACTGAAGCTTTCTTT
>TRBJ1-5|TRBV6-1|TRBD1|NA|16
CASSEPGGVPHQPQHF
TGTGCCAGCAGTGAGCCAGGGGGAGTACCACATCAGCCCCAGCATTTT
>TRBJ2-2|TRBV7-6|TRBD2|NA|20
CASSLWGTSGRYSNTGELFF
TGTGCCAGCAGCTTATGGGGGACTAGCGGGAGATACTCGAACACCGGGGAGCTGTTTTTT
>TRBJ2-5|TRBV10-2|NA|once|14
CASSQAGVQETQYF
TGCGCCAGCAGCCAGGCAGGGGTCCAAGAGACCCAGTACTTC
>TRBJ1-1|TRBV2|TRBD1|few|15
CASSVGGQKNTEAFF
TGTGCCAGCAGTGTCGGGGGACAGAAGAACACTGAAGCTTTCTTT
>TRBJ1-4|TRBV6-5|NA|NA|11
CASSFDEKLFF
TGTGCCAGCAGTTTCGATGAAAAACTGTTTTTT
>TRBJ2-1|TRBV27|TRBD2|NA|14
CASSLELAAGEQFF
TGTGCCAGCAGTTTAGAACTAGCGGCGGGGGAGCAGTTCTTC
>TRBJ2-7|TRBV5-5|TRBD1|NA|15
CASSLTSDRAYEQYF
TGTGCCAGCAGCTTGACATCGGACAGGGCTTACGAGCAGTACTTC
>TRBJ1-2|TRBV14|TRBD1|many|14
CASSQGRQGARYTF
TGTGCCAGCAGCCAAGGTCGTCAGGGGGCCCGCTACACCTTC
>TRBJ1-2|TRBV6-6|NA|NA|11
CASSLQYGYTF
TGTGCCAGCAGTCTACAGTATGGCTACACCTTC
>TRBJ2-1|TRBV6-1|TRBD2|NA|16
CASSELAGGLPGEQFF
TGTGCCAGCAGTGAATTAGCGGGAGGCTTACCTGGTGAGCAGTTCTTC
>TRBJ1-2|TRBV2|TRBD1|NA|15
CASSEGDRIFYGYTF
TGTGCCAGCAGTGAGGGGGACAGGATCTTCTATGGCTACACCTTC
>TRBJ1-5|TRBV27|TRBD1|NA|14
CASSLDRDGQPQHF
TGTGCCAGCAGTTTAGACAGGGATGGACAGCCCCAGCATTTT
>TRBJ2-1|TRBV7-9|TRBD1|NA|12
CASSSIQGLGFF
TGTGCCAGCAGCTCCATACAGGGGTTAGGGTTCTTC
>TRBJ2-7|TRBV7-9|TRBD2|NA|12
CASSFTSAEQYF
TGTGCCAGCAGCTTTACTAGCGCGGAGCAGTACTTC
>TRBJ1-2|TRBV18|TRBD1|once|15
CASSQLTGGSGRYTF
TGTGCCAGCTCACAACTGACAGGGGGGTCTGGTCGCTACACCTTC
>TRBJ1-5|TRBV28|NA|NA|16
CASSLLEGDSNQPQHF
TGTGCCAGCAGTTTGTTGGAAGGGGATAGCAATCAGCCCCAGCATTTT
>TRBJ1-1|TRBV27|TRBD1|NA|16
CASSPTGVRVGTEAFF
TGTGCCAGCAGTCCGACAGGGGTTAGAGTAGGCACTGAAGCTTTCTTT
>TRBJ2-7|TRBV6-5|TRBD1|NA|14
CASSPRTGSYEQYF
TGTGCCAGCAGTCCCCGGACAGGGTCGTACGAGCAGTACTTC
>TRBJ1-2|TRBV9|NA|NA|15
CASSVGGRANYGYTF
TGTGCCAGCAGCGTAGGAGGCAGGGCGAACTATGGCTACACCTTC
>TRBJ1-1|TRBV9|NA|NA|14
CASSPLGGRAEAFF
TGTGCCAGCAGCCCCCTCGGGGGGAGGGCTGAAGCTTTCTTT
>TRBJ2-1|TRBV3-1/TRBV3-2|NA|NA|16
CASSQIRRRGGDEQFF
TGTGCCAGCAGCCAAATTCGTCGCCGGGGAGGCGATGAGCAGTTCTTC
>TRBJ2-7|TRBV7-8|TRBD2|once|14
CASSLGSGPYEQYF
TGTGCCAGCAGCTTAGGTAGCGGGCCCTACGAGCAGTACTTC
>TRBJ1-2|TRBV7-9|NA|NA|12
CASSLGGRGYTF
TGTGCCAGCAGCTTAGGTGGCAGAGGCTACACCTTC
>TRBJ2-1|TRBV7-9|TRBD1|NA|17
CASSSRDRGRTENEQFF
TGTGCCAGCAGCTCCCGGGACAGGGGCCGGACGGAGAATGAGCAGTTCTTC
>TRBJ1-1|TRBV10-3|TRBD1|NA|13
CAIRPTGGTEAFF
TGTGCCATCAGACCGACAGGGGGAACTGAAGCTTTCTTT
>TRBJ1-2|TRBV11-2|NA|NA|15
CASSLDGGWIYGYTF
TGTGCCAGCAGCTTAGATGGGGGGTGGATCTATGGCTACACCTTC
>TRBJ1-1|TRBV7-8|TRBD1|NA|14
CASSRTGRSTEAFF
TGTGCCAGCAGCAGGACAGGGCGAAGCACTGAAGCTTTCTTT
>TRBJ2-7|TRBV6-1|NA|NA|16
CASSDAAASRRGEQYF
TGTGCCAGCAGTGACGCCGCGGCGTCCCGACGGGGCGAGCAGTACTTC
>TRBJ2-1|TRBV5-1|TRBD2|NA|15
CASSLVAGEGNEQFF
TGCGCCAGCAGCTTGGTAGCGGGAGAGGGGAATGAGCAGTTCTTC
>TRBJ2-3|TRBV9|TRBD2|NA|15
CASSGAGGPADTQYF
TGTGCCAGCAGCGGGGCGGGAGGGCCTGCCGATACGCAGTATTTT
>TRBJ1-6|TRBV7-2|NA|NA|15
CASSPKRQGNSPLHF
TGTGCCAGCAGCCCAAAACGGCAGGGTAATTCACCCCTCCACTTT
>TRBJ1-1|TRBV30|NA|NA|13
CAWSVTANTEAFF
TGTGCCTGGAGTGTCACAGCGAACACTGAAGCTTTCTTT
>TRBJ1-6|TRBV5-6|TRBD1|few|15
CASSSGQGINSPLHF
TGTGCCAGCAGCTCCGGACAGGGGATTAATTCACCCCTCCACTTT
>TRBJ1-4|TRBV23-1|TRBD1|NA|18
CASSPLDRGTLECEKLFF
TGCGCCAGCAGTCCATTGGACAGGGGGACGTTAGAGTGTGAAAAACTGTTTTTT
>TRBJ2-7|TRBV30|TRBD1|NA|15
CAWRSPGTGTYEQYF
TGTGCCTGGAGGTCGCCCGGGACAGGGACTTACGAGCAGTACTTC
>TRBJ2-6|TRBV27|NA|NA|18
CASSLYAGSRPGANVLTF
TGTGCCAGCAGTTTATACGCAGGGTCAAGGCCTGGGGCCAACGTCCTGACTTTC
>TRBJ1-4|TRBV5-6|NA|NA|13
CASSLVEAAKLFF
TGTGCCAGCAGCTTGGTGGAGGCGGCAAAACTGTTTTTT